These 18 T cell receptor beta chains were all obtained from the same sample, sequenced in a study of cytomegalovirus exposure and HLA in healthy donors. Method: immunoSEQ multiplex PCR; TCRdb's copy keeps in-frame clones and lacks some. The table has tens of thousands of clones, approximately 95% seen once. Sequencing was performed on PBMCs. The receptors were sampled from a woman between 18 and 29 years old in good health and CMV-seropositive.

The chain couples TRBV6-5 to TRBJ2-1, with TRBD2 matching over 10 bases. The germline V gene has CDR1 MNHEY and CDR2 SVGAGI. J lost 8 bases, V lost 8 bases, and 12 bases had no gene match. This CDR3 spans 15 amino acids. In DNA form, the CDR3 reads TGTGCCAGCGGGGTGACTAGCGGGCCAACGGATGAGCAGTTCTTC. Protein product: CASGVTSGPTDEQFF.

The J gene is TRBJ1-2, the V gene TRBV9; tentatively, D is TRBD1 (6 bases). Trimming cost V 4 bases and J 5 bases, with 15 bases left between them. The length of the CDR3 is 14 residues. Per the germline V gene, CDR1 is SGDLS and CDR2 is YYNGEE. In DNA form, the CDR3 reads TGTGCCAGCAGCCCAGCGGACAGCGCGTATGGCTACACCTTC. Translation: CASSPADSAYGYTF.

The chain's CDR3 is CASSLTPINQPQHF. As DNA, the CDR3 is TGTGCCAGCAGTTTGACACCGATCAATCAGCCCCAGCATTTT. This chain uses TRBV6-5 with TRBJ1-5; D is uncertain. This CDR3 comprises 14 residues. Germline V lookup: CDR1 MNHEY, CDR2 SVGAGI. With 4 bases removed from V and 3 bases from J, the gap between germline ends came to 10 bases.

This chain uses TRBV5-1 with TRBJ1-1; D remains unclear. Germline CDR1 and CDR2: SGHRS and YFSETQ. Trimming left V 0 bases short and J 0 bases short, with 12 bases between. The CDR3 is made up of 16 amino acids. The CDR3 protein is CASSLGAARMNTEAFF. In DNA form, the CDR3 reads TGCGCCAGCAGCTTGGGGGCAGCTCGTATGAACACTGAAGCTTTCTTT.

The chain carries TRBV7-6 and TRBJ2-5; 7 positions match TRBD2. Looked up from germline, CDR1 is SGHVS and CDR2 is FNYEAQ. J lost 4 bases, V lost 5 bases, and 10 bases had no gene match. CDR3 length: 15 amino acids. CDR3: CASSALSGLGETQYF. In DNA form, the CDR3 reads TGTGCCAGCAGCGCATTATCTGGACTAGGAGAGACCCAGTACTTC.

This chain uses TRBV7-9 with TRBJ1-2; D remains unclear. V lost 4 bases to trimming and J lost 5 bases, with 8 bases between them. Germline V gene sequence: CDR1 SEHNR, CDR2 FQNEAQ (reference sequence). This CDR3 spans 12 amino acids. CDR3 in DNA: TGTGCCAGCAGCTCCCACACATATGGCTACACCTTC. This sequence encodes CASSSHTYGYTF.

The V gene is TRBV6-1, the J gene TRBJ2-1; no reliable D call. Germline values: CDR1 MNHNS, CDR2 SASEGT. CDR3 length: 13 residues. V was trimmed by 7 bases and J by 4 bases, leaving 11 bases between them. The CDR3 bases are TGTGCCAGCACCCTAGGAACGTACAATGAGCAGTTCTTC. Encoded protein: CASTLGTYNEQFF.

The J gene is TRBJ1-1, the V gene TRBV7-9; 7 bases fit TRBD1. The V gene's germline CDR1 is SEHNR and CDR2 FQNEAQ (reference sequence). V was clipped by 4 bases and J by 9 bases; unmatched bases: 2. The CDR3 covers 11 residues. The CDR3 loop reads CASSSDRQAFF. The DNA for the CDR3 is TGTGCCAGCAGCTCGGACAGGCAAGCTTTCTTT.

The chain links TRBV4-2 to TRBJ1-3; perhaps TRBD1 as D (5 bases). The germline gives CDR1 LGHNA, CDR2 YNFKEQ. This CDR3 comprises 17 residues. Trimming removed 0 bases from V and 0 bases from J, with 12 bases in between. CDR3 residues: CASSQDKQGYSGNTIYF. CDR3 DNA sequence: TGTGCCAGCAGCCAAGATAAGCAGGGTTACTCTGGAAACACCATATATTTT.

The chain has TRBV19 and TRBJ1-4; D is unclear. This CDR3 contains 15 residues. Germline CDR1 and CDR2: LNHDA and SQIVND (reference sequence). Trimming removed 5 bases at V and 9 bases at J, with 19 bases between. The CDR3 loop is CASSSLASAGQKLFF. In DNA, the CDR3 is TGTGCCAGTAGTTCCTTGGCGTCCGCGGGTCAAAAACTGTTTTTT.

The chain couples TRBV6-5 to TRBJ1-1, with TRBD1 matching over 8 bases. CDR3 size: 13 residues. From germline, CDR1 is MNHEY and CDR2 SVGAGI. Trimming took 5 bases from V and 5 from J; bases not matched to a gene: 4. DNA for the CDR3: TGTGCCAGCAGTCGAAGACAGGGGACTGAAGCTTTCTTT. Its translation is CASSRRQGTEAFF.

The chain couples TRBV7-2 to TRBJ1-1, with D perhaps matching TRBD1 (5 bases). Per the germline V gene, CDR1 is SGHTA and CDR2 is FQGNSA. This CDR3 comprises 15 residues. V lost 2 bases and J lost 5, with 15 bases in between. The CDR3 bases are TGTGCCAGCAGCTTAACCCAGGGAGGATGGACTGAAGCTTTCTTT. This encodes CASSLTQGGWTEAFF. Based on the CDR3 plus reference TRBV7-2 and TRBJ1-1, the full variable domain is GAGVSQSPSNKVTEKGKDVELRCDPISGHTALYWYRQSLGQGLEFLIYFQGNSAPDKSGLPSDRFSAERTGGSVSTLTIQRTQQEDSAVYLCASSLTQGGWTEAFFGQGTRLTVV.

The rearrangement joins TRBV4-1 to TRBJ2-2; tentatively, D is TRBD2 (6 bases). CDR1 is MGHRA, CDR2 YSYEKL, per germline. Trimming pared 0 bases from V and 7 bases from J, leaving 18 bases between. The CDR3 totals 17 residues. The CDR3 spells CASSQDLSGHGGGELFF. The CDR3 region has the DNA TGCGCCAGCAGCCAAGATCTTTCGGGGCACGGGGGCGGGGAGCTGTTTTTT.

The chain employs TRBV27 and TRBJ1-2; D uncertain. V lost 6 bases to trimming and J lost 6 bases, with 14 bases between them. The germline gives CDR1 MNHEY, CDR2 SMNVEV (reference sequence). The CDR3 has 13 amino acids. The CDR3 region is CASRGRRLDGYTF. The CDR3 DNA is TGTGCCAGCAGGGGTAGAAGACTAGATGGCTACACCTTC.

The V call is TRBV28, the J call TRBJ1-4; 8 nucleotides align to TRBD1. The length of the CDR3 is 19 residues. The ends lost 6 bases at V and 0 bases at J; junction bases unmatched: 15. Germline assignment: CDR1 MDHEN and CDR2 SYDVKM. The CDR3 loop is CASRPDRGPPFATNEKLFF. The CDR3 nucleotides read TGTGCCAGCAGGCCTGACAGGGGACCCCCTTTTGCAACTAATGAAAAACTGTTTTTT.

The gene calls are TRBV7-9 and TRBJ2-6, with unresolved D. Trimming left V 1 base short and J 3 bases short, with 10 bases between. This CDR3 has 16 amino acids. Germline V gives CDR1 SEHNR, CDR2 FQNEAQ (reference sequence). CDR3 amino acids: CASSLVGSNGANVLTF. The CDR3 nucleotides read TGTGCCAGCAGCTTAGTGGGCTCGAATGGGGCCAACGTCCTGACTTTC. Using reference TRBV7-9 and TRBJ2-6 for the parts outside the CDR3, the full variable domain is DTGVSQNPRHKITKRGQNVTFRCDPISEHNRLYWYRQTLGQGPEFLTYFQNEAQLEKSRLLSDRFSAERPKGSFSTLEIQRTEQGDSAMYLCASSLVGSNGANVLTFGAGSRLTVL.

This chain uses TRBV6-1 with TRBJ2-3, with 13 nucleotides matching TRBD2. This CDR3 comprises 17 residues. With 2 bases clipped from V and 2 bases from J, the junction kept 4 bases outside the gene matches. Per germline, CDR1 MNHNS and CDR2 SASEGT. CDR3 sequence: CASSERTSGGATDTQYF. The CDR3 nucleotides read TGTGCCAGCAGTGAAAGGACTAGCGGGGGAGCCACAGATACGCAGTATTTT.

The chain combines TRBV13 with TRBJ2-1; TRBD2 matches 9 bases. The CDR3 runs to 16 residues. Germline CDR1 PRHDT, CDR2 FYEKMQ (reference sequence). Germline trimming cut 8 bases from V and 6 bases from J; bases unmatched to any gene: 14. CDR3 sequence: CASERRGGAKGNEQFF. CDR3 DNA sequence: TGTGCCAGCGAAAGGCGGGGGGGGGCTAAGGGCAATGAGCAGTTCTTC.